This T cell receptor (beta chain) was captured by sequencing in a study of blood T cell repertoires in COVID-19. About the study: COVID-19 samples collected from the United States, Italy and Spain covered acute and convalescent phases. T cells, B-cell-depleted T cells, or PBMCs supplied cDNA or gDNA.

Germline CDR1 reads SGHTA; CDR2 reads FQGNSA. The CDR3 extends over 19 amino acids. Germline trimming cut 3 bases from V and 2 bases from J; bases unmatched to any gene: 16. In the source study's methods: Using reference gene primer amplification, nucleated cell counts were estimated. Only in-frame clones appear in the TCRdb table, and some are missing; sequencing was by immunoSEQ multiplex PCR. D and trimming were read from the DNA, whereas the V and J calls and clone size are those reported in that table. The sample yields about 93,000 clones, about 80% seen once. Sequencing was carried out using peripheral blood. This chain uses TRBV7-2 with TRBJ2-3, with TRBD2 matching over 8 bases. The origin of this receptor is a human donor in a cohort sampled during active COVID-19. CDR3 residues: CASSFRGSFAGGHTDTQYF. Written as DNA, the CDR3 is TGTGCCAGCAGCTTTCGGGGATCGTTCGCGGGAGGCCACACAGATACGCAGTATTTT.